This T cell receptor beta chain is drawn from a study of blood T cell repertoires in COVID-19. Turning to the study itself: Samples taken during acute and convalescent COVID-19 were collected in the United States, Italy and Spain.

Seattle researchers signed up patients amid active infection and tracked them longitudinally. The CDR3 has 14 residues. In germline, CDR1 is MNHEY, CDR2 SMNVEV (reference sequence). V shed 4 bases, J shed 4 bases, and the junction held 2 bases outside the gene matches. Assay: immunoSEQ multiplex PCR; the TCRdb copy retains only in-frame clones and omits some. Counted here are 150,000 or so clones, over 75% occurring once; the ten biggest clones make up about an eighth. In this sample, this clone turned up once. This clonotype was obtained from a man aged 18 to 35 with COVID-19, enrolled during active disease. The sequencing input was peripheral blood. The genes are TRBV27 and TRBJ2-2; TRBD2 matches 8 bases. The CDR3 loop is CASSSGGPTGELFF. As DNA, the CDR3 is TGTGCCAGCAGTTCGGGGGGGCCCACCGGGGAGCTGTTTTTT.